Listed here are 18 T cell receptor beta chains from one sample, sequenced in a study of cytomegalovirus exposure and HLA in healthy donors. PCR involved 60 Vbeta and 13 Jbeta primers. Clones were sequenced by immunoSEQ multiplex PCR, and TCRdb holds only the in-frame ones, with some missing. The data contain roughly 110,000 clones, approximately 79% of them seen just once; the ten biggest clones take up around 15%. The sequenced sample consisted of PBMCs. The receptors originated from a woman in her forties in good health and CMV-seropositive.

This clone was observed a single time. This chain connects TRBV11-2 to TRBJ1-5; 11 bases are a match to TRBD1. Germline trimming cut 6 bases from V and 3 bases from J; bases unmatched to any gene: 4. The germline CDR1 and CDR2 sequences are SGHAT and FQNNGV. CDR3 size: 15 residues. The CDR3 spells CASSRTGGYNQPQHF. The CDR3 DNA sequence: TGTGCCAGCAGTCGGACAGGGGGCTACAATCAGCCCCAGCATTTT.

V and J are TRBV6-1 and TRBJ1-1; 7 positions agree with TRBD1. J lost 6 bases, V lost 3 bases, and 13 bases had no gene match. The germline gives CDR1 MNHNS, CDR2 SASEGT. There are 16 residues in the CDR3. Here the CDR3 DNA reads TGTGCCAGCAGTGAGGGACCGACAGGGTTTCCCCCTGAAGCTTTCTTT. Translating it yields CASSEGPTGFPPEAFF.

The chain couples TRBV19 to TRBJ1-2; the match to TRBD1 covers 11 bases. V lost 5 bases, J lost 1 base, and 6 bases stayed unmatched. Germline V lookup: CDR1 LNHDA, CDR2 SQIVND (reference sequence). The CDR3 is made up of 16 amino acids. CDR3 sequence: CASSSGQGAINYGYTF. CDR3 DNA: TGTGCCAGTAGTTCCGGACAGGGGGCTATTAACTATGGCTACACCTTC.

The rearrangement uses TRBV21-1 and TRBJ1-5; TRBD1, the table's D call, was not compared with the DNA. TRBV21-1 is recorded as a pseudogene. The CDR3 consists of 15 residues. CDR3 nucleotides: TGTGCCAGCAGCAAGCCGGGACAGGGAATTCAGCCCCAGCATTTT. The encoded protein is CASSKPGQGIQPQHF.

V gene TRBV2 combines with J gene TRBJ1-1; D may be TRBD1 (6 bases). Germline V gene sequence: CDR1 SNHLY, CDR2 FYNNEI. This CDR3 spans 18 amino acids. Between the trimmed V and J ends, which lost 5 bases and 3 bases, there was a span of 25 bases. DNA for the CDR3: TGTGCCAGCAGTAGGGGTGGGTCTGGGAGCTCAGGGGACACTGAAGCTTTCTTT. Translated, it gives CASSRGGSGSSGDTEAFF.

In regard to this clone: The likely explanation is a read error, given a far larger clone one base away. The identical CDR3 is also encoded by other nucleotide sequences in the sample. The chain joins TRBV5-1 to TRBJ1-5; D not resolved. V dropped 2 bases and J dropped 3 bases, with 9 bases sitting between them. This CDR3 is 14 amino acids long. Looked up from germline, CDR1 is SGHRS and CDR2 is YFSETQ. In DNA form, the CDR3 reads TGCGCCAGCAGCTTAAACCAGGCCAATCAGCCCCAGCATTTT. The encoded protein is CASSLNQANQPQHF.

This rearrangement joins TRBV6-6 to TRBJ1-5; 10 nucleotides line up with TRBD1. Germline V CDR1 and CDR2: MNHNY, SVGAGI (reference sequence). V trimming: 6 bases; J trimming: 3 bases; junction bases outside the gene matches: 8. This CDR3 comprises 16 residues. The chain's CDR3 is CASSPGTGALNQPQHF. CDR3 DNA sequence: TGTGCCAGCAGCCCTGGGACAGGGGCCCTCAATCAGCCCCAGCATTTT.

This chain joins TRBV6-5 and TRBJ2-7; D might be TRBD2 (6 bases). The V and J ends lost 3 bases and 2 bases respectively, with 11 bases between them. The CDR3 has 14 residues. Germline lookup yields CDR1 MNHEY and CDR2 SVGAGI. The CDR3 here is CASSYDPGAYEQYF. As DNA, the CDR3 is TGTGCCAGCAGTTATGACCCGGGAGCCTACGAGCAGTACTTC.

This clone was seen only a few times. The gene calls are TRBV6-6 and TRBJ1-5; D remains ambiguous. This CDR3 spans 13 amino acids. V was cut by 4 bases and J by 16 bases, with 20 bases left in between. The germline CDR1 and CDR2 sequences are MNHNY and SVGAGI (reference sequence). The CDR3 sequence is CASSFPAGDAFHF. CDR3 nucleotide sequence: TGTGCCAGCAGTTTTCCCGCGGGCGACGCCTTTCATTTT.

This clone showed up just a few times. The chain combines TRBV2 with TRBJ1-5, with a tentative D call TRBD1 (5 bases). The germline V gene encodes CDR1 SNHLY and CDR2 FYNNEI. V was clipped by 7 bases and J by 5 bases, with 15 bases between them. CDR3 length: 14 residues. CDR3 sequence: CASNIGASYQPQHF. Here the CDR3 DNA reads TGTGCCAGCAACATTGGGGCTTCCTATCAGCCCCAGCATTTT.

The V call is TRBV7-2, the J call TRBJ1-6, with D perhaps TRBD1 (5 bases). The CDR3 extends over 15 amino acids. Germline V gene sequence: CDR1 SGHTA, CDR2 FQGNSA. V lost 5 bases, J lost 7 bases, and 15 bases lay in between. CDR3 sequence: CASSPLAGRNSPLHF. DNA for the CDR3: TGTGCCAGCAGCCCCCTGGCGGGGCGGAATTCACCCCTCCACTTT.

J is TRBJ1-1 and V is TRBV25-1; D unresolved. CDR1 is MGHDK and CDR2 is SYGVNS in the germline V gene. V shed 1 base and J shed 1 base, with 4 bases lying between them. The CDR3 runs 13 residues. The CDR3 sequence: CASSEWPNTEAFF. In DNA form, the CDR3 reads TGTGCCAGCAGTGAATGGCCGAACACTGAAGCTTTCTTT.

V is TRBV15 and J is TRBJ2-5; no reliable D call. In germline, CDR1 is LNHNV, CDR2 YYDKDF (reference sequence). CDR3 length equals 12 residues. The germline V and J ends were trimmed by 5 bases and 2 bases, with 6 bases remaining between them. In nucleotides, the CDR3 is TGTGCCACCAGCTCCCCTCAAGAGACCCAGTACTTC. Amino acid sequence: CATSSPQETQYF.

The chain combines TRBV11-1 with TRBJ1-2; D uncertain. Trimming cost V 4 bases and J 2 bases, with 14 bases left between them. This CDR3 is built from 15 residues. The germline CDR1 and CDR2 sequences are SGHAT and FQDESV (reference sequence). The CDR3 protein is CASSSREGENYGYTF. The CDR3 nucleotides are TGTGCCAGCAGCTCGCGGGAAGGAGAAAACTATGGCTACACCTTC. Combining the CDR3 with reference TRBV11-1 and TRBJ1-2 gives the whole variable domain EAEVAQSPRYKITEKSQAVAFWCDPISGHATLYWYRQILGQGPELLVQFQDESVVDDSQLPKDRFSAERLKGVDSTLKIQPAELGDSAMYLCASSSREGENYGYTFGSGTRLTVV.

V and J are TRBV7-8 and TRBJ2-5; 8 bases map to TRBD2. This CDR3 has 14 residues. The ends lost 10 bases at V and 4 bases at J; junction bases unmatched: 11. Looked up from germline, CDR1 is SGHVS and CDR2 is FQNEAQ. Here the CDR3 DNA reads TGTGCCACACGCCGGGGGGGCCTAACAGAGACCCAGTACTTC. Amino acids: CATRRGGLTETQYF.

The V gene is TRBV30, the J gene TRBJ2-7; 7 nucleotides agree with TRBD1. CDR3 size: 14 residues. After removal of 2 bases from V and 5 bases from J, the junction contained 9 bases not matched to a gene. The germline CDR1 and CDR2 sequences are GTSNPN and SVGIG (reference sequence). The chain's CDR3 is CAWSKTGFGDEQYF. DNA of the CDR3: TGTGCCTGGAGTAAGACAGGGTTTGGGGACGAGCAGTACTTC.

This clone was counted only a few times. The chain employs TRBV7-2 and TRBJ1-2, with 7 bases fitting TRBD1. The germline CDR1 and CDR2 sequences are SGHTA and FQGNSA. V lost 5 bases and J lost 4; bases outside the gene matches: 7. The CDR3 has 14 residues. CDR3 DNA: TGTGCCAGCAGCCCTGGGGGACAGAGCTATGGCTACACCTTC. Translation gives CASSPGGQSYGYTF. The full variable domain, completed using reference TRBV7-2 and TRBJ1-2, is GAGVSQSPSNKVTEKGKDVELRCDPISGHTALYWYRQSLGQGLEFLIYFQGNSAPDKSGLPSDRFSAERTGGSVSTLTIQRTQQEDSAVYLCASSPGGQSYGYTFGSGTRLTVV.

The chain couples TRBV27 to TRBJ1-2; 10 bases line up with TRBD1. CDR3 length: 17 amino acids. Unmatched junction bases numbered 11, after V lost 3 bases and J lost 4 bases. Germline V gene data show CDR1 as MNHEY and CDR2 as SMNVEV (reference sequence). CDR3 sequence reads: CASSLEGQGRMVYGYTF. In nucleotides, the CDR3 is TGTGCCAGCAGTTTGGAGGGACAGGGGAGGATGGTCTATGGCTACACCTTC.